This TCR beta chain is from a study of cytomegalovirus exposure and HLA in healthy donors. Findings and caveats of the study: In vitro, three CMV-associated chains proved specific for CMV antigens. The HLA-A and HLA-B alleles of most subjects were reportedly predicted accurately from TCR beta sequences.

Germline V gene lookup returns CDR1 SGHTA and CDR2 FQGTGA. This CDR3 has 15 residues. V shed 4 bases, J shed 5 bases, and the junction held 7 bases outside the gene matches. In regard to this clone: Its antigen remains unidentified.

Primers for the PCR totalled 60 Vbeta and 13 Jbeta. Repertoires were generated with immunoSEQ multiplex PCR, while TCRdb's copy carries only in-frame clones and drops some. The sample has approximately 96,000 clones, and its top ten clones hold roughly 6%. The V and J genes are TRBV7-3 and TRBJ2-3, with 9 positions matching TRBD1. The material sequenced was PBMCs. This TCR was sampled from a girl between 10 and 17 years old in good health and CMV-seropositive. This chain's CDR3 is CASSSWGQGGDTQYF. DNA for the CDR3: TGTGCCAGCAGCTCATGGGGACAGGGAGGAGATACGCAGTATTTT. The full variable domain, in which reference TRBV7-3 and TRBJ2-3 provide the parts outside the CDR3, is GAGVSQTPSNKVTEKGKYVELRCDPISGHTALYWYRQSLGQGPEFLIYFQGTGAADDSGLPNDRFFAVRPEGSVSTLKIQRTERGDSAVYLCASSSWGQGGDTQYFGPGTRLTVL.